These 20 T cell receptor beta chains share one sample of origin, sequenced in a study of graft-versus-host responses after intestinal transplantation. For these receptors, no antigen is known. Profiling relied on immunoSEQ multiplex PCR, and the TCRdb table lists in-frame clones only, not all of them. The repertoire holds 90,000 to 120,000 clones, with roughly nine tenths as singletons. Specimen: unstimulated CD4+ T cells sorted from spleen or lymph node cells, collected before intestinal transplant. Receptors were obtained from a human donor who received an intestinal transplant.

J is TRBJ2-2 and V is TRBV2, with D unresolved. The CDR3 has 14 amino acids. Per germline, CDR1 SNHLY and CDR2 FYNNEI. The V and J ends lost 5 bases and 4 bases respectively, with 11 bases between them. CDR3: CASSYNWGTGELFF. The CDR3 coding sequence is TGTGCCAGCAGTTATAATTGGGGCACCGGGGAGCTGTTTTTT.

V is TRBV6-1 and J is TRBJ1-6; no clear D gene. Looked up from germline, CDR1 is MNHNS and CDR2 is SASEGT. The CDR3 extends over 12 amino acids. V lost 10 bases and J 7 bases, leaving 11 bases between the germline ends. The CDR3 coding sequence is TGTGCCACCGAAGTTGGCAATTCACCCCTCCACTTT. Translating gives CATEVGNSPLHF.

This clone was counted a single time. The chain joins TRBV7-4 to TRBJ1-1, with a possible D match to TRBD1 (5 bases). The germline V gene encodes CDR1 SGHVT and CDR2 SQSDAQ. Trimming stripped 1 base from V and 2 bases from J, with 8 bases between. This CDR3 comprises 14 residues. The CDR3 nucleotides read TGTGCCAGCAGCTTAGATGGGGGAAACACTGAAGCTTTCTTT. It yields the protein CASSLDGGNTEAFF.

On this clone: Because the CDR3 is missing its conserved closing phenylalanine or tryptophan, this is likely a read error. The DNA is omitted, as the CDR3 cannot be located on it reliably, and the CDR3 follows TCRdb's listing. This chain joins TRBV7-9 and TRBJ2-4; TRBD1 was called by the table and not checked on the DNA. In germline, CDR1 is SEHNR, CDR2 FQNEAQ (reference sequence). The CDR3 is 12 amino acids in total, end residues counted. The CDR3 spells CASSPPQSPCRC.

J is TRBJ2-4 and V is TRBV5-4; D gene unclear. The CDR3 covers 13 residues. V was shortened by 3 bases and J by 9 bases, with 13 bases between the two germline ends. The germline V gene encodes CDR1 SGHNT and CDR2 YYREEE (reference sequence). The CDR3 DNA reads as TGTGCCAGCAGCTCTGATGAGTTGGGCATTCAGTACTTC. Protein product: CASSSDELGIQYF. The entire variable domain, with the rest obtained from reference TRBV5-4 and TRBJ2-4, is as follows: ETGVTQSPTHLIKTRGQQVTLRCSSQSGHNTVSWYQQALGQGPQFIFQYYREEENGRGNFPPRFSGLQFPNYSSELNVNALELDDSALYLCASSSDELGIQYFGAGTRLSVL.

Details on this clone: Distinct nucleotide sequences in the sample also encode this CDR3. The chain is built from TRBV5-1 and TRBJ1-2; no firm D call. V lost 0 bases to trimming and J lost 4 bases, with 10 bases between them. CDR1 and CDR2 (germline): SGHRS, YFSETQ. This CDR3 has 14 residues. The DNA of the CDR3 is TGCGCCAGCAGCTTGGTACCAGAAAGCTATGGCTACACCTTC. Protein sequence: CASSLVPESYGYTF.

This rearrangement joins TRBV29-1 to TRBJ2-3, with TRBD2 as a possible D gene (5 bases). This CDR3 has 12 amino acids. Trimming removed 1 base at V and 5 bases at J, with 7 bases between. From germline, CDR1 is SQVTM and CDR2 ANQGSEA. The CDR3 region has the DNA TGCAGCGTTGAAGCGGGAATAGATACGCAGTATTTT. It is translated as CSVEAGIDTQYF.

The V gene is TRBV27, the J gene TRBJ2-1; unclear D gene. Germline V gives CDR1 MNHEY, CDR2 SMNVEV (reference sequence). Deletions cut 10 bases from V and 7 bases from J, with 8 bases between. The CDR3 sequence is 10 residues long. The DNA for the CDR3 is TGTGCCACCATCCTTAATGAGCAGTTCTTC. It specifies CATILNEQFF.

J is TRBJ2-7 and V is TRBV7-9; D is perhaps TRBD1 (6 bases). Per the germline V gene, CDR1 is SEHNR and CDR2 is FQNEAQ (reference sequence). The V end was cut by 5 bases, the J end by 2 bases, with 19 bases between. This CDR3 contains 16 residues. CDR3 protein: CASSRLPQGPTYEQYF. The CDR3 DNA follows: TGTGCCAGCAGCAGACTACCCCAGGGGCCAACCTACGAGCAGTACTTC. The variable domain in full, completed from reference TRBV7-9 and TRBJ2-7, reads DTGVSQNPRHKITKRGQNVTFRCDPISEHNRLYWYRQTLGQGPEFLTYFQNEAQLEKSRLLSDRFSAERPKGSFSTLEIQRTEQGDSAMYLCASSRLPQGPTYEQYFGPGTRLTVT.

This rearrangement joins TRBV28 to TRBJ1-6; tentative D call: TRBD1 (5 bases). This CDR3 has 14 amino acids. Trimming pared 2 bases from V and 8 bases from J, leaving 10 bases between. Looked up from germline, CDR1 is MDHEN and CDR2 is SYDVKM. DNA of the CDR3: TGTGCCAGCAGTTTAGTCAGGGCAGATTCACCCCTCCACTTT. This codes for CASSLVRADSPLHF.

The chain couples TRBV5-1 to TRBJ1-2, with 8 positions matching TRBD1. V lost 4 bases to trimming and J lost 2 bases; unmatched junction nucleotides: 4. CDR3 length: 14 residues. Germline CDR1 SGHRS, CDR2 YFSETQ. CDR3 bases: TGCGCCAGCAGCCCCAGACAGGGGAACTATGGCTACACCTTC. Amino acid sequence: CASSPRQGNYGYTF.

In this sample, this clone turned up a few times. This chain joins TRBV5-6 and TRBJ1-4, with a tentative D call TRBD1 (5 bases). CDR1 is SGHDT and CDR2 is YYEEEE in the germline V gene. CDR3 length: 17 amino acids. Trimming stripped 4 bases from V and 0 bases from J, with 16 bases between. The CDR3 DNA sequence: TGTGCCAGCAGCCCACGGGGACTGCGAGCAACTAATGAAAAACTGTTTTTT. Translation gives CASSPRGLRATNEKLFF.

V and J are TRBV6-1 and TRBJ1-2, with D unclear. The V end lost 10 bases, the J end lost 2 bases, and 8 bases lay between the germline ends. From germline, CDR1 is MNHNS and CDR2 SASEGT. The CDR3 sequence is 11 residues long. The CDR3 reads CATFYNYGYTF. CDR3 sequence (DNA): TGTGCCACCTTTTACAACTATGGCTACACCTTC.

CDR3 DNA sequence: TGTGCCAGCAGCTCCGGGACGGAAGGGGAGACCCAGTACTTC. This sequence encodes CASSSGTEGETQYF. J is TRBJ2-5 and V is TRBV5-4; D might be TRBD1 or TRBD2, each matching 5 bases. The CDR3 spans 14 residues. V was trimmed by 3 bases and J by 5 bases, leaving 14 bases between them. Germline values: CDR1 SGHNT, CDR2 YYREEE (reference sequence).

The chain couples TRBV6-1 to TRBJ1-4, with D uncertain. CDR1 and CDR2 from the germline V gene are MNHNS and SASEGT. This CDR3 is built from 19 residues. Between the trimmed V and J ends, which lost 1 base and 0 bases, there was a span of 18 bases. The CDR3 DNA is TGTGCCAGCAGTGAAGGCGAGTTTCGGGTTTCCCCAACTAATGAAAAACTGTTTTTT. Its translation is CASSEGEFRVSPTNEKLFF.

The CDR3 spells CASTILLEQYF. In DNA form, the CDR3 reads TGTGCCAGCACAATCCTTCTGGAGCAGTACTTC. The J gene is TRBJ2-7, the V gene TRBV6-1; D ambiguous. Germline CDR1 is MNHNS and CDR2 is SASEGT. The CDR3 spans 11 residues. Trimming took 7 bases from V and 7 from J, leaving 11 bases between them.

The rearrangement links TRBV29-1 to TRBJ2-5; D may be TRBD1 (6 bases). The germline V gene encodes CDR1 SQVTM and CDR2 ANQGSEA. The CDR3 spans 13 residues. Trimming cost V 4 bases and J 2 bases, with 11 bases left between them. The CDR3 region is CSVGTVIQETQYF. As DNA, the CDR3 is TGCAGCGTTGGGACAGTGATTCAAGAGACCCAGTACTTC.

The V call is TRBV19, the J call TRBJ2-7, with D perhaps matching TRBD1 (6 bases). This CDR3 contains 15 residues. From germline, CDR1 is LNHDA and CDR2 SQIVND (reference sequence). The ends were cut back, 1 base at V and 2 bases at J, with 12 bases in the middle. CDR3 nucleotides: TGTGCCAGTAGTATAGTGGGGGACACCGCCTACGAGCAGTACTTC. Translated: CASSIVGDTAYEQYF.

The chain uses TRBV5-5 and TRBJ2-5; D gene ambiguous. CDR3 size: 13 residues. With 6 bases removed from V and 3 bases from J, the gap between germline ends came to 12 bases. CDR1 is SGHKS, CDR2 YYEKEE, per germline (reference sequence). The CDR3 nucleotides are TGTGCCAGCAAGGGCTGGGGAAAAGAGACCCAGTACTTC. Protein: CASKGWGKETQYF.

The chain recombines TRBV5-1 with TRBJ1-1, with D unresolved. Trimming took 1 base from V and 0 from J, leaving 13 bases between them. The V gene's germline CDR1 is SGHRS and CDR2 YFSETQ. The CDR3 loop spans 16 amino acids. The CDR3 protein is CASSLSSSRLNTEAFF. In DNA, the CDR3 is TGCGCCAGCAGCTTGAGTAGCTCCCGCCTGAACACTGAAGCTTTCTTT.